Sequencing of this TCR beta chain was carried out in a study of tumor-infiltrating lymphocytes in primary liver carcinoma. Study-level results: Tumor region pairs overlapped more than did tumor-adjacent and tumor-blood pairs.

This clonotype has at least ten counts. Its specificity is not known. Unsorted whole blood yielded the blood RNA, and germline DNA was also extracted. The template, around 540 ng total RNA, yielded TCR beta cDNA made with a constant-region primer. Employing slightly modified ARM-PCR, three nested multiplex PCR rounds were run, and these gave rise to the TCR beta libraries. Primers for the first two PCR rounds were TRBV1-TRBV30 forward primers and a C-beta reverse primer (about 10 cycles per round). TCRdb re-called the multiplex PCR reads through MiXCR, storing one row per CDR3 protein. The sample contains approximately 330,000 distinct CDR3 sequences, around three fifths of which appear only once. After removal of 4 bases from V and 1 base from J, the junction contained 3 bases not matched to a gene. This CDR3 has 16 amino acids. Germline loops: CDR1 SGHKS, CDR2 YYEKEE (reference sequence).

Specimen: peripheral blood. This chain connects TRBV5-5 to TRBJ2-6; 9 bases are shared with TRBD1. The receptor comes from a man aged 35 to 55 with primary liver carcinoma and hepatitis B virus infection. CDR3 amino acids: CASSGTGLSGANVLTF. The DNA of the CDR3 is TGTGCCAGCAGCGGGACAGGGCTTTCTGGGGCCAACGTCCTGACTTTC.